The clone carrying this TCR beta chain was picked up a small number of times. The antigen is undetermined. The record originates from a study of response to subunit inactivated influenza vaccine. Each CDR3 protein gets one entry after TCRdb re-called the RT-PCR reads with MiXCR. The table lists roughly 700,000 distinct CDR3 sequences, approximately 13% of them singletons. Study findings and constraints: The authors suggested that few new T cells are recruited per seasonal influenza vaccination.

The CDR3 totals 15 residues. Germline V CDR1 and CDR2: SGHTA, FQGNSA. The J segment lost 5 bases and the V segment lost 5 bases, leaving 6 bases of the junction unmatched. The rearrangement uses TRBV7-2 and TRBJ2-7; 13 bases map to TRBD2. The sequence was collected from a man aged 50 to 59 who received an inactivated influenza vaccine. Sample: PBMCs from blood, taken around 14 days before vaccination. Here the CDR3 reads CASSIGTSGTHEQYF. The CDR3 nucleotides read TGTGCCAGCAGCATCGGGACTAGCGGGACCCACGAGCAGTACTTC.